Presented here are 20 T cell receptor beta chains from one specimen sequenced in a study of T cell responses to AZD1222 COVID-19 vaccine. TCRdb's table, derived via immunoSEQ multiplex PCR, lists solely in-frame clones and lacks some. The table lists 110,000 or so clones, 88% of them singletons. Source: peripheral blood, taken on day 0 of AZD1222 vaccination. These receptors were obtained from an adult in good health.

The V call is TRBV9, the J call TRBJ1-5, with 8 bases identical to TRBD1. This CDR3 contains 15 residues. V dropped 0 bases and J dropped 5; count of bases not matched to a gene: 4. Germline CDR1 is SGDLS and CDR2 is YYNGEE. The CDR3 DNA is TGTGCCAGCAGCGTAGGCAGGGGGCCGGATCAGCCCCAGCATTTT. Protein product: CASSVGRGPDQPQHF.

A word on this clone: Other DNA sequences of this sample code for an identical CDR3. The chain has TRBV7-2 and TRBJ2-2, with a possible D match to TRBD2 (5 bases). This CDR3 has 14 amino acids. V was cut by 1 base and J by 5 bases, with 8 bases left in between. The germline gives CDR1 SGHTA, CDR2 FQGNSA. The CDR3 here is CASSLGGNTGELFF. CDR3 DNA: TGTGCCAGCAGCTTAGGAGGGAATACCGGGGAGCTGTTTTTT.

The CDR3 DNA reads TGTGCCAGCAGTTCGACAGGGGCGGGTAACTATGGCTACACCTTC. Amino acids: CASSSTGAGNYGYTF. The chain recombines TRBV6-6 with TRBJ1-2; 8 nucleotides match TRBD1. The CDR3 sequence is 15 residues long. The J segment lost 1 base and the V segment lost 4 bases, leaving 5 bases of the junction unmatched. Germline V gives CDR1 MNHNY, CDR2 SVGAGI (reference sequence).

This chain uses TRBV19 with TRBJ1-5, with TRBD1 matching over 9 bases. CDR3 size: 16 residues. V was clipped by 5 bases and J by 4 bases; unmatched bases: 9. Per germline, CDR1 LNHDA and CDR2 SQIVND (reference sequence). Here the CDR3 DNA reads TGTGCCAGTAGTCCACAGGGGGCGCGGGGAAATCAGCCCCAGCATTTT. Its protein product is CASSPQGARGNQPQHF.

The rearrangement uses TRBV10-1 and TRBJ2-2; a possible D gene is TRBD2 (6 bases). In germline, CDR1 is WNHNN, CDR2 SYGVQD (reference sequence). This CDR3 has 14 amino acids. The V end was cut by 7 bases, the J end by 2 bases, with 11 bases between. The CDR3 coding sequence is TGCGCCAGCAAAGAGGGAGGTAACACCGGGGAGCTGTTTTTT. Translated: CASKEGGNTGELFF.

The rearrangement uses TRBV28 and TRBJ1-4; 11 nucleotides line up with TRBD1. Germline loops: CDR1 MDHEN, CDR2 SYDVKM. This CDR3 contains 15 residues. Trimming removed 3 bases from V and 11 bases from J; junction bases left unmatched: 8. CDR3 in amino acids: CASSFGDRGSGKLFF. In DNA form, the CDR3 reads TGTGCCAGCAGTTTCGGGGACAGGGGGTCCGGGAAACTGTTTTTT. The variable domain in full, completed from reference TRBV28 and TRBJ1-4, reads DVKVTQSSRYLVKRTGEKVFLECVQDMDHENMFWYRQDPGLGLRLIYFSYDVKMKEKGDIPEGYSVSREKKERFSLILESASTNQTSMYLCASSFGDRGSGKLFFGSGTQLSVL.

The rearrangement joins TRBV4-1 to TRBJ1-1; 7 bases line up with TRBD1. This CDR3 region has 16 residues. With 0 bases clipped from V and 1 base from J, the junction kept 5 bases outside the gene matches. Germline CDR1 MGHRA, CDR2 YSYEKL. The DNA of the CDR3 is TGCGCCAGCAGCCAAGAGGGGGGGACAGCGAACACTGAAGCTTTCTTT. Translated, it gives CASSQEGGTANTEAFF.

The chain is built from TRBV6-2 or TRBV6-3 and TRBJ1-5, with no clear D. This CDR3 has 15 amino acids. The V end lost 4 bases, the J end lost 4 bases, and 14 bases lay between the germline ends. Germline V lookup: CDR1 MNHEY, CDR2 SVGEGT. CDR3 sequence (DNA): TGTGCCAGCAGTTCCTCTGGGAGGGCGAATCAGCCCCAGCATTTT. Amino acids: CASSSSGRANQPQHF.

This rearrangement joins TRBV19 to TRBJ2-1; TRBD2 might be the D (5 bases). V was clipped by 4 bases and J by 7 bases, with 14 bases between them. The germline V gene has CDR1 LNHDA and CDR2 SQIVND (reference sequence). This CDR3 region has 14 residues. This chain's CDR3 is CASSNPGDRNEQFF. CDR3 nucleotides: TGTGCCAGTAGTAACCCCGGGGATAGAAATGAGCAGTTCTTC.

In its sample, this clone was seen once. The chain is built from TRBV4-3 and TRBJ2-3; D not certain. Germline CDR1 is LGHNA and CDR2 is YSLEER. With 4 bases removed from V and 1 base from J, the gap between germline ends came to 9 bases. The CDR3 has 14 residues. CDR3 residues: CASSPKQGTDTQYF. The DNA of the CDR3 is TGCGCCAGCAGCCCAAAACAAGGCACAGATACGCAGTATTTT.

The V call is TRBV25-1, the J call TRBJ1-1; 10 nucleotides agree with TRBD1. V was clipped by 4 bases and J by 12 bases; unmatched bases: 8. CDR1 MGHDK and CDR2 SYGVNS come from the germline V gene. The length of the CDR3 is 13 residues. The CDR3 region has the DNA TGTGCCAGCAGTGTATGGGACAGGGGAGGAACTTTCTTT. Its protein product is CASSVWDRGGTFF. The full variable domain, in which reference TRBV25-1 and TRBJ1-1 provide the parts outside the CDR3, is EADIYQTPRYLVIGTGKKITLECSQTMGHDKMYWYQQDPGMELHLIHYSYGVNSTEKGDLSSESTVSRIRTEHFPLTLESARPSHTSQYLCASSVWDRGGTFFGQGTRLTVV.

The chain employs TRBV9 and TRBJ1-6, with D unresolved. V was shortened by 0 bases and J by 15 bases, with 22 bases between the two germline ends. CDR1 is SGDLS and CDR2 is YYNGEE in the germline V gene. The CDR3 covers 16 residues. The CDR3 region is CASSVGVNPGALVLHF. CDR3 coding DNA: TGTGCCAGCAGCGTAGGGGTTAACCCGGGAGCCTTGGTCCTCCACTTT.

The rearrangement uses TRBV6-5 and TRBJ1-6, with D perhaps TRBD1 (5 bases). V lost 4 bases and J lost 9, with 13 bases in between. The CDR3 is made up of 14 amino acids. Germline V lookup: CDR1 MNHEY, CDR2 SVGAGI. DNA for the CDR3: TGTGCCAGCAGTTTCAGGTCGGGGGTTTCACCCCTCCACTTT. This translates into CASSFRSGVSPLHF.

V usage is TRBV5-5 and J usage is TRBJ2-7, with D hard to call. V gave up 1 base and J gave up 3 bases, with 5 bases separating them. Germline V gives CDR1 SGHKS, CDR2 YYEKEE (reference sequence). CDR3 length equals 12 residues. The CDR3 loop reads CASSLMGYEQYF. CDR3 nucleotides: TGTGCCAGCAGCTTGATGGGCTACGAGCAGTACTTC.

The count of this clone is one. The genes are TRBV28 and TRBJ1-4; 7 positions match TRBD1. Unmatched junction bases numbered 10, after V lost 3 bases and J lost 6 bases. There are 16 residues in the CDR3. CDR1 and CDR2 (germline): MDHEN, SYDVKM. The CDR3 DNA follows: TGTGCCAGCAGTTTCCCATTACAGGGGCACGATGAAAAACTGTTTTTT. Amino acids: CASSFPLQGHDEKLFF.

The chain recombines TRBV7-6 with TRBJ2-1; no reliable D call. This CDR3 spans 16 amino acids. V shed 1 base and J shed 6 bases, with 16 bases lying between them. Germline V CDR1 and CDR2: SGHVS, FNYEAQ. The CDR3 spells CASSLDWPSRANEQFF. In DNA, the CDR3 is TGTGCCAGCAGCTTAGACTGGCCCAGTAGGGCCAATGAGCAGTTCTTC. Together with reference TRBV7-6 and TRBJ2-1, the CDR3 gives the full variable domain: GAGVSQSPRYKVTKRGQDVALRCDPISGHVSLYWYRQALGQGPEFLTYFNYEAQQDKSGLPNDRFSAERPEGSISTLTIQRTEQRDSAMYRCASSLDWPSRANEQFFGPGTRLTVL.

V usage is TRBV24-1 and J usage is TRBJ1-6, with D perhaps matching TRBD1 (5 bases). The CDR3 sequence is 13 residues long. Looked up from germline, CDR1 is KGHDR and CDR2 is SFDVKD. Trimming shortened V by 6 bases and J by 10 bases, and 12 bases separated the two germline ends. The CDR3: CATSPGFESPLHF. The CDR3 bases are TGTGCCACCAGTCCAGGGTTTGAATCACCCCTCCACTTT.

The genes are TRBV10-3 and TRBJ1-4; tentatively, D is TRBD1 (5 bases). Germline CDR1 reads ENHRY; CDR2 reads SYGVKD. The CDR3 extends over 15 amino acids. The V and J ends lost 3 bases and 4 bases respectively, with 12 bases between them. DNA for the CDR3: TGTGCCATCAGTGACCAGACTGGGGGTAATGAAAAACTGTTTTTT. Translating it yields CAISDQTGGNEKLFF.

The J gene is TRBJ2-3, the V gene TRBV7-8; 9 bases line up with TRBD2. This CDR3 region has 14 residues. Trimming cost V 10 bases and J 1 base; bases outside gene matches: 6. Germline V CDR1 and CDR2: SGHVS, FQNEAQ. The CDR3 sequence: CATASGAGTDTQYF. The CDR3 DNA follows: TGTGCCACGGCTAGCGGGGCGGGCACAGATACGCAGTATTTT.

This chain links TRBV6-1 with TRBJ1-2; D not certain. CDR3 size: 15 residues. V lost 2 bases and J lost 0, with 10 bases in between. Germline values: CDR1 MNHNS, CDR2 SASEGT. DNA for the CDR3: TGTGCCAGCAGTGAATTCATTGGTACTAACTATGGCTACACCTTC. This codes for CASSEFIGTNYGYTF.